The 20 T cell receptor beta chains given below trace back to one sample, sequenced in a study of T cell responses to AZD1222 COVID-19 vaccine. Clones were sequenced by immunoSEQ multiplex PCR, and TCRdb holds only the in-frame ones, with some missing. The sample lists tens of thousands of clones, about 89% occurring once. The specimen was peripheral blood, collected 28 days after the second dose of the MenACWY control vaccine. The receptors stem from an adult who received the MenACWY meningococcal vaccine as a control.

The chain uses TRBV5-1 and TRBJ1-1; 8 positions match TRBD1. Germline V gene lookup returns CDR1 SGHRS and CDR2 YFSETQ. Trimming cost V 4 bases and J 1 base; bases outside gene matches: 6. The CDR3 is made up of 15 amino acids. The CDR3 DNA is TGCGCCAGCAGCACCTCCGGGACAGGGAACACTGAAGCTTTCTTT. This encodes CASSTSGTGNTEAFF.

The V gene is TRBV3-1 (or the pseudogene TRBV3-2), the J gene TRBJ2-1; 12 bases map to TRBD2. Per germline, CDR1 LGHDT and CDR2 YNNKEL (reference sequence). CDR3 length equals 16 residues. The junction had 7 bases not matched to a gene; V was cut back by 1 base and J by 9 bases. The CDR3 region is CASSQGGASGRGEQFF. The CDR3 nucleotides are TGTGCCAGCAGCCAAGGTGGGGCTAGCGGGAGGGGTGAGCAGTTCTTC.

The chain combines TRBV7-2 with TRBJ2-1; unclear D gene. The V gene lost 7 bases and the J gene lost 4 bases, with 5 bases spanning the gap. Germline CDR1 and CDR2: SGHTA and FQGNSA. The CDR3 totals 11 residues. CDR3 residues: CASIRYNEQFF. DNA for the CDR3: TGTGCCAGCATCAGGTACAATGAGCAGTTCTTC.

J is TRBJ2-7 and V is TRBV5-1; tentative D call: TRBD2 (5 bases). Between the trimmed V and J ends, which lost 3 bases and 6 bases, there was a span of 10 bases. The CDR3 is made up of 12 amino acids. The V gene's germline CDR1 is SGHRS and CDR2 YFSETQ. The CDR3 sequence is CASSSGLGEQYF. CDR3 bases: TGCGCCAGCAGCTCCGGACTGGGCGAGCAGTACTTC.

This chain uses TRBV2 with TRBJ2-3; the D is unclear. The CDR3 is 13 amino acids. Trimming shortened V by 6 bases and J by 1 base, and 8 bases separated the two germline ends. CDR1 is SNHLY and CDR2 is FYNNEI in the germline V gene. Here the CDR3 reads CASRGSGTDTQYF. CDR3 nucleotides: TGTGCCAGCAGGGGGTCTGGCACAGATACGCAGTATTTT.

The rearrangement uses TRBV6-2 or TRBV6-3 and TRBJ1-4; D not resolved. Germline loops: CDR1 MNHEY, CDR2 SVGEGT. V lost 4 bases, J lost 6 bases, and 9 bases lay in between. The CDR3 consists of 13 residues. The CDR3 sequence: CASSWGEYEKLFF. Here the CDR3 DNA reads TGTGCCAGCAGTTGGGGAGAATATGAAAAACTGTTTTTT.

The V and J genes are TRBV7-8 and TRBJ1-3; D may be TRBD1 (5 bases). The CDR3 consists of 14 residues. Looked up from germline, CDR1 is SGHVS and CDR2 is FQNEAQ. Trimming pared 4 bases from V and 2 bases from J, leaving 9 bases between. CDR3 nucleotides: TGTGCCAGCAGCTGGGAGGGGACTGGAAACACCATATATTTT. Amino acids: CASSWEGTGNTIYF.

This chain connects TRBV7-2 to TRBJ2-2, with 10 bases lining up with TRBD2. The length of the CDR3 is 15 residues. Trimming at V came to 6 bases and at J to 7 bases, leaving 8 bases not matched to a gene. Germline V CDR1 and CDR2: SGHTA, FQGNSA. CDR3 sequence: CASRASGRSNGELFF. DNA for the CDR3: TGTGCCAGCAGGGCTAGCGGGAGATCGAACGGGGAGCTGTTTTTT.

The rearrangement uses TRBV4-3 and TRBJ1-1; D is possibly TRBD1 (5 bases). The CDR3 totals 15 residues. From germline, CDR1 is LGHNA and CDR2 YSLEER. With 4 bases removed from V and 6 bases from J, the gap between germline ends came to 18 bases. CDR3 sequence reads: CASSREPGRTAEAFF. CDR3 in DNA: TGCGCCAGCAGCCGGGAGCCAGGGCGAACGGCTGAAGCTTTCTTT.

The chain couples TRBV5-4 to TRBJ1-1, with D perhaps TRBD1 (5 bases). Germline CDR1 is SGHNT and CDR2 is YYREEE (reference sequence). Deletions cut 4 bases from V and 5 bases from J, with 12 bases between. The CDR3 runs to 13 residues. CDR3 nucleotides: TGTGCCAGCAGCCGCGGGGCTGGGACTGAAGCTTTCTTT. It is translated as CASSRGAGTEAFF.

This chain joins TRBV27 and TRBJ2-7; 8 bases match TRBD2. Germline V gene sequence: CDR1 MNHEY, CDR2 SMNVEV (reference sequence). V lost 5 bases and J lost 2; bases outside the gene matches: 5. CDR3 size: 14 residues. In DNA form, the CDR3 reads TGTGCCAGCAGTCCCGGGACTAGAGCCTACGAGCAGTACTTC. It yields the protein CASSPGTRAYEQYF.

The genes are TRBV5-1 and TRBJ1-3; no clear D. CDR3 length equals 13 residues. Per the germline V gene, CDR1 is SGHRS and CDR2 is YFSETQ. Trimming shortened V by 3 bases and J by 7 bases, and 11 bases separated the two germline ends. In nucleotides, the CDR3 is TGCGCCAGCAGCTCCGGAGAGGGTAACACCATATATTTT. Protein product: CASSSGEGNTIYF.

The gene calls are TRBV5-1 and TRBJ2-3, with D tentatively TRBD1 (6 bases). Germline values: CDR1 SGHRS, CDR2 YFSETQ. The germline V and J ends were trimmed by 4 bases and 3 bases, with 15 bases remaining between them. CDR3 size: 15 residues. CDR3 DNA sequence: TGCGCCAGCAGCGTTACAGGGAAGGGAACAGATACGCAGTATTTT. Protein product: CASSVTGKGTDTQYF.

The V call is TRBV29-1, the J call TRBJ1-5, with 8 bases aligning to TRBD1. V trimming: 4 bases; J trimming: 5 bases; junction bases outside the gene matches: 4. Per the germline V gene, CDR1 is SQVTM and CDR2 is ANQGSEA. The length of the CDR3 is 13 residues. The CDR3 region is CSVGQGAYQPQHF. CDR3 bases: TGCAGCGTTGGCCAGGGGGCCTATCAGCCCCAGCATTTT. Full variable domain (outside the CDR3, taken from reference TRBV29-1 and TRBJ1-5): SAVISQKPSRDICQRGTSLTIQCQVDSQVTMMFWYRQQPGQSLTLIATANQGSEATYESGFVIDKFPISRPNLTFSTLTVSNMSPEDSSIYLCSVGQGAYQPQHFGDGTRLSIL.

CDR3 sequence: CASSFGPAGGYEQFF. Here the CDR3 DNA reads TGTGCCAGCAGTTTTGGCCCAGCGGGAGGTTATGAGCAGTTCTTC. The V call is TRBV28, the J call TRBJ2-1, with 9 bases matching TRBD2. The CDR3 runs 15 residues. The V gene end was trimmed by 3 bases and the J gene end by 8 bases; junction bases not matched to a gene: 8. In germline, CDR1 is MDHEN, CDR2 SYDVKM.

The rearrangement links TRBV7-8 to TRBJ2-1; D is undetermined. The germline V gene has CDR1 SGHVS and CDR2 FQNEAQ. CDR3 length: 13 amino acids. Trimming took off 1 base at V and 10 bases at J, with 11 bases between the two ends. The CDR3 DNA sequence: TGTGCCAGCAGCTTAGTGCTGTCGTCCGAGCAGTTCTTC. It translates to CASSLVLSSEQFF. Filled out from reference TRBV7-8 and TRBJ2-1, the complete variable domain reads GAGVSQSPRYKVAKRGQDVALRCDPISGHVSLFWYQQALGQGPEFLTYFQNEAQLDKSGLPSDRFFAERPEGSVSTLKIQRTQQEDSAVYLCASSLVLSSEQFFGPGTRLTVL.

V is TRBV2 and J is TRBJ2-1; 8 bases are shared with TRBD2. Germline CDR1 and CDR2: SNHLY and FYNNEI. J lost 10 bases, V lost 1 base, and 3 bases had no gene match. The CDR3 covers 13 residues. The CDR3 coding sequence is TGTGCCAGCAGTGAAGTAGTAGCGGGGGAGCAGTTCTTC. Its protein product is CASSEVVAGEQFF.

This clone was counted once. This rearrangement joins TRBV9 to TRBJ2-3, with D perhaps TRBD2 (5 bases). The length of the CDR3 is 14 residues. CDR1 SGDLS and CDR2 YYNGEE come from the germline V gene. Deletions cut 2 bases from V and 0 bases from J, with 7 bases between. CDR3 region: CASSVRDSTDTQYF. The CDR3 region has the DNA TGTGCCAGCAGCGTCCGGGATAGCACAGATACGCAGTATTTT.

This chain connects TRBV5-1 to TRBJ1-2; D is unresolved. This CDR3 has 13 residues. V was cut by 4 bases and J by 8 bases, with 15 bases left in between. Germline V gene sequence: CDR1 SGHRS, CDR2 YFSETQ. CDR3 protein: CASSLAGRSGYTF. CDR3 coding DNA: TGCGCCAGCAGCCTAGCAGGTCGCTCGGGCTACACCTTC. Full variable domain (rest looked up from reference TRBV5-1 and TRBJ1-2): KAGVTQTPRYLIKTRGQQVTLSCSPISGHRSVSWYQQTPGQGLQFLFEYFSETQRNKGNFPGRFSGRQFSNSRSEMNVSTLELGDSALYLCASSLAGRSGYTFGSGTRLTVV.

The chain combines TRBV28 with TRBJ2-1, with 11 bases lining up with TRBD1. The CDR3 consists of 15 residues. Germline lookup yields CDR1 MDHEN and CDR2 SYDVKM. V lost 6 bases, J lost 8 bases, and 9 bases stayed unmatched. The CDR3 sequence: CASRVDRGPRDEQFF. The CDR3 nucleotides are TGTGCCAGCAGAGTGGACAGGGGGCCACGTGATGAGCAGTTCTTC. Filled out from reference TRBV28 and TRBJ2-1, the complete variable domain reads DVKVTQSSRYLVKRTGEKVFLECVQDMDHENMFWYRQDPGLGLRLIYFSYDVKMKEKGDIPEGYSVSREKKERFSLILESASTNQTSMYLCASRVDRGPRDEQFFGPGTRLTVL.